The rows below give T cell receptor beta chains drawn from one sample of a study of radiotherapy plus CTLA-4 blockade in lung cancer. The table came from immunoSEQ multiplex PCR; TCRdb's copy has only in-frame clones and leaves some out. The sample yields tens of thousands of clones, roughly two thirds seen once. The specimen was peripheral blood, collected from a patient treated with radiotherapy plus ipilimumab. The receptors here all came from a human donor with non-small cell lung cancer who had a complete response to radiotherapy plus ipilimumab. Each CDR3 is given with its conserved first and last residue.

>TRBV5-1|TRBJ1-6
CASSLEQGASYNSPLHF
>TRBV6-5|TRBJ1-6
CASSYTQQGAGSPLHF
>TRBV7-2|TRBJ2-5
CASQGYTQETQYF
>TRBV10-2|TRBJ2-7
CASRNRGGYEQYF
>TRBV7-7|TRBJ2-1
CASSPSGQGAYNEQFF
>TRBV2|TRBJ2-1
CASKVLGGAYNEQFF
>TRBV4-3|TRBJ1-2
CASSPSVQGDYGYTF
>TRBV14|TRBJ2-5
CASSGDLRETQYF
>TRBV19|TRBJ1-2
CASSDRLYGYTF
>TRBV19|TRBJ2-1
CASTPKRGVYNEQFF
>TRBV10-1|TRBJ1-3
CASSEQGRNGNTIYF
>TRBV7-2|TRBJ2-2
CASSLNTGELFF
>TRBV7-9|TRBJ2-7
CASSPGGRYEQYF
>TRBV6-5|TRBJ2-1
CASSYSGVVRNEQFF
>TRBV7-2|TRBJ1-5
CASSTQQGAPGQPQHF
>TRBV19|TRBJ2-1
CASSPRDGGRRYSEQFF
>TRBV30|TRBJ2-7
CAWSPLSATAYEQYF
>TRBV19|TRBJ1-5
CASQDRVIHQPQHF
>TRBV10-1|TRBJ2-1
CASSKQGLRDRNEQFF
>TRBV6-1|TRBJ2-7
CASSVTGMRDRRDEQYF
>TRBV4-3|TRBJ2-7
CASSQAFSGSVDYEQYF
>TRBV5-1|TRBJ2-7
CASSLDGTGRPYEQYF
>TRBV5-1|TRBJ1-3
CASSYNSGNTIYF
>TRBV2|TRBJ1-2
CASSDLRVYGYTF
>TRBV16|TRBJ1-5
CASTGQDRNQPQHF
>TRBV18|TRBJ1-2
CASSPQQGNMGGYTF